This T cell receptor (beta chain) was captured in a study of technical replicates of blood from a handful of donors. Data came from immunoSEQ multiplex PCR; TCRdb stores just in-frame clones and leaves some out. The data contain about 78,000 clones, 85% to 95% of them singletons. The V and J ends lost 6 bases and 9 bases respectively, with 15 bases between them. The germline V gene has CDR1 SGHTA and CDR2 FQGNSA. This CDR3 is 13 amino acids long. This chain joins TRBV7-2 and TRBJ2-1, with D perhaps matching TRBD1 (6 bases). This TCR derives from a human donor in good health. The specimen was T cells isolated from PBMCs. The CDR3 coding sequence is TGTGCCAGCAGTTGGGACACGGAGGTTGAGCAGTTCTTC. Translating it yields CASSWDTEVEQFF.